The rows below give T cell receptor beta chains drawn from one sample of a study of T cell repertoires in cytomegalovirus infection. TCRdb re-called the reads with MiXCR, one entry per CDR3 protein. Among about 740,000 distinct CDR3 sequences listed, 35% to 40% were seen once. The sample comprised PBMCs. These receptors came from a human donor in good health (CMV status not recorded). Some clones in this sample may be carry-over from other donors' samples. CDR3s include the opening cysteine and the closing phenylalanine or tryptophan. A D gene is named only where the DNA matches it firmly. Size is omitted from some rows. Given values are once, few, many or a class for expanded clones.

>TRBJ1-1|.|.|TRBV25-1
TGTGCCAGCAGGAGGGTTGGCGGTACTGAAGCTTTCTTT
CASRRVGGTEAFF
>TRBJ2-5|TRBD1|.|TRBV30
TGTGCCTGGAGTGACGGGACAGCGCAAGAGACCCAGTACTTC
CAWSDGTAQETQYF
>TRBJ2-3|TRBD2|.|TRBV30
TGTGCCTGGAACCTAGCGGGGGGGCCGAGGGTGACAGATACGCAGTATTTT
CAWNLAGGPRVTDTQYF
>TRBJ1-4|.|.|TRBV28
TGTGCCAGCATTTTGTTGGTAGTGACGGGTCGCGAAAAACTGTTTTTT
CASILLVVTGREKLFF
>TRBJ2-1|TRBD2|.|TRBV12-3/TRBV12-4
TGTGCCAGCAGTTACAGACTAGCGGGAGTAAATGAGCAGTTCTTC
CASSYRLAGVNEQFF
>TRBJ1-5|.|.|TRBV24-1
TGTGCCACCAGTCCCCGCGGGGGGTCCTATCAGCCCCAGCATTTT
CATSPRGGSYQPQHF
>TRBJ1-4|TRBD1|.|TRBV19
TGTGCCAGTTTGAGGGGGCGCGGTGAAAAACTGTTTTTT
CASLRGRGEKLFF
>TRBJ1-1|TRBD1|.|TRBV6-1
TGTGCCAGCAGTACTAGCGGACAGGGAGCATCTTTATTT
CASSTSGQGASLF
>TRBJ2-1|.|.|TRBV20-1
TGCAGTGCTAGATTACCCATCTCCTACAATGAGCAGTTCTTC
CSARLPISYNEQFF
>TRBJ1-1|.|many|TRBV7-9
TGTGCCAGCAGCTTAGAAGGTGGCAGCTTTAACACTGAAGCTTTCTTT
CASSLEGGSFNTEAFF
>TRBJ2-7|.|.|TRBV20-1
TGCAGTGCTAGAGATACTGGATCCTACGAGCAGTACTTC
CSARDTGSYEQYF
>TRBJ2-1|.|once|TRBV20-1
TGCAGTGTCCTAGCCTATGAGCAGTTCTTC
CSVLAYEQFF
>TRBJ2-1|TRBD1|.|TRBV7-6
TGTGCCAGCAGCCTGAATCCGGGACAGCTTTACAATGAGCAGTTCTTC
CASSLNPGQLYNEQFF
>TRBJ2-2|.|few|TRBV11-2
TGTGCCAGCAGCCGAACGTCCCGGGCGAACACCGGGGAGCTGTTTTTT
CASSRTSRANTGELFF
>TRBJ1-2|.|.|TRBV3-1
TGTGCCAGCAGCCAAGGACGGGGGGCCCATGGCTACACCTTC
CASSQGRGAHGYTF
>TRBJ1-1|TRBD1|many|TRBV7-6
TGTGCCAGCAGCCAAAGGACAGGGGCCATGAACACTGAAGCTTTCTTT
CASSQRTGAMNTEAFF
>TRBJ2-5|.|few|TRBV11-2
TGTGCCAGCAGCTTAGTGTGGACCCAGTACTTC
CASSLVWTQYF
>TRBJ2-1|.|.|TRBV6-2/TRBV6-3
TGTGCCAGCAGGGAAGAAGCCAGTTATGAGCAGTTCTTC
CASREEASYEQFF
>TRBJ2-2|.|.|TRBV7-8
TGTGCCAGCAGCTTAGTCCCCCTCGAGGACACCGGGGAGCTGTTTTTT
CASSLVPLEDTGELFF
>TRBJ2-1|TRBD2|.|TRBV20-1
TGCAGCCGGGGGGGGGGAAATGAGCAGTTCTTC
CSRGGGNEQFF
>TRBJ2-7|.|.|TRBV5-1
TGCGCCAGCAGCTTGGACGTGGCCTACGAGCAGTACTTC
CASSLDVAYEQYF
>TRBJ1-5|.|.|TRBV20-1
TGCAGTGCTAGCAGAGACACCTATCAGCCCCAGCATTTT
CSASRDTYQPQHF
>TRBJ2-1|.|.|TRBV7-3
TGTGCCAGCAGCCCCGGCCCGTTTGATGAGCAGTTCTTC
CASSPGPFDEQFF
>TRBJ2-1|TRBD2|few|TRBV20-1
TGCAGTGCCGAGCGTGGACTAGCGGTGGACAATGAGCAGTTCTTC
CSAERGLAVDNEQFF
>TRBJ2-7|.|many|TRBV3-1
TGTGCCAGCAGTCAAGCCTACGAGCAGTACTTC
CASSQAYEQYF
>TRBJ2-7|.|.|TRBV12-3/TRBV12-4
TGTGCCAGCAGACAGACGGAGGACGAGCAGTACTTC
CASRQTEDEQYF
>TRBJ1-1|.|few|TRBV6-5
TGTGCCAGCAGTTACGGGGGAGCAGGGAGGACTGAAGCTTTCTTT
CASSYGGAGRTEAFF
>TRBJ2-5|TRBD1|many|TRBV7-9
TGTGCCAGCAGCTCAAGGGACAGGGGCGGTGTCCAAGAGACCCAGTACTTC
CASSSRDRGGVQETQYF
>TRBJ1-4|.|.|TRBV7-4
TGTGCCAGCAGTCCCGGGCAGACAACTAATGAAAAACTGTTTTTT
CASSPGQTTNEKLFF